Given below is one T cell receptor (beta chain) in context. Original data processing: The authors estimated nucleated cell counts from reference gene primer amplification. The data were produced by immunoSEQ multiplex PCR, yet TCRdb's version contains in-frame clones alone and is incomplete. The DNA was the basis for D and trimming; V, J and clone size are from that table. The table includes over 120,000 clones, around four fifths detected once. The data were taken from a study of blood T cell repertoires in COVID-19. Study-level information: Italy, Spain and the United States were the sources of the convalescent and acute COVID-19 samples.

The CDR3 is 15 residues long. V shed 10 bases, J shed 0 bases, and the junction held 10 bases outside the gene matches. Per germline, CDR1 SGHVS and CDR2 FQNEAQ. Cohorts were determined from participant-reported clinical history. Donors in Cohort 3 counted as recovered after two negative PCRs, clearance, or symptom resolution. The origin of this receptor is a woman between 50 and 59 years old who had recovered from COVID-19. The chain joins TRBV7-8 to TRBJ2-3; 7 bases are shared with TRBD2. The sequenced material came from PBMCs or T cells enriched from blood (not recorded which). The CDR3 is CATLRERGSTDTQYF. CDR3 bases: TGTGCCACCCTGAGGGAGCGGGGAAGCACAGATACGCAGTATTTT.